The 3 T cell receptor beta chains in this list originate from one sample, sequenced in a study of identical twins. TCRdb recomputed calls from the 5' RACE reads with MiXCR, one row per CDR3 protein. The sample carries about 470,000 distinct CDR3 sequences, roughly 24% recorded once. These data were also reused for a study on T cells expressing NK-cell markers.

Material for sequencing was CD4+ T cells sorted from blood. The receptor source for this set is a woman in her late teens or twenties in good health.

This clonotype was picked up a small number of times. This chain uses TRBV3-1 with TRBJ2-7; D unresolved. V was trimmed by 0 bases and J by 3 bases, leaving 6 bases between them. The CDR3 has 13 residues. Germline lookup yields CDR1 LGHDT and CDR2 YNNKEL (reference sequence). CDR3 in amino acids: CASSQDHGYEQYF. CDR3 nucleotide sequence: TGTGCCAGCAGCCAAGATCATGGCTACGAGCAGTACTTC.

J is TRBJ2-3 and V is TRBV12-3 or TRBV12-4, with 7 positions matching TRBD2. This CDR3 is built from 17 residues. J was trimmed by 6 bases and V by 1 base; bases with no gene match: 13. The CDR3 sequence: CASSLEVWGGRRDTQYF. The CDR3 coding sequence is TGTGCCAGCAGTTTAGAGGTCTGGGGGGGTCGAAGGGATACGCAGTATTTT.

This clonotype has a single count. A much larger clone sits a single nucleotide away, making a read error possible. This chain joins TRBV2 and TRBJ2-2; D might be TRBD1 or TRBD2, each matching 5 bases. CDR1 and CDR2 from the germline V gene are SNHLY and FYNNEI. CDR3 length: 13 amino acids. The CDR3, as DNA: TGTGCCATTTATGGGGCACTAACCGGGAAGCTGTTTTTT. This translates into CAIYGALTGKLFF.